The 12 T cell receptor beta chains presented below share a single source sample, sequenced in a study of blood T cell repertoires in COVID-19. Only in-frame clones appear in the TCRdb table, and some are missing; sequencing was by immunoSEQ multiplex PCR. Found here are roughly 26,000 clones, approximately 66% of them singletons; the top ten hold about 7.1%. The sequenced material came from peripheral blood. These receptors were collected from a man aged 55-75 years with active or convalescent COVID-19.

CDR3: CASRKEGKGTTEAFF. CDR3 nucleotides: TGTGCCAGCAGGAAAGAGGGCAAAGGAACTACTGAAGCTTTCTTT. The chain employs TRBV6-4 and TRBJ1-1, with D uncertain. The CDR3 runs to 15 residues. Trimming shortened V by 6 bases and J by 5 bases, and 19 bases separated the two germline ends. Per the germline V gene, CDR1 is MRHNA and CDR2 is SNTAGT.

The chain recombines TRBV5-6 with TRBJ1-5, with D possibly being TRBD1 (5 bases). Germline values: CDR1 SGHDT, CDR2 YYEEEE. V was pared by 2 bases and J by 3 bases, with 6 bases between. The CDR3 extends over 13 amino acids. The CDR3 sequence: CASSFRDNQPQHF. The CDR3 DNA follows: TGTGCCAGCAGCTTCAGGGACAATCAGCCCCAGCATTTT.

This chain connects TRBV7-3 to TRBJ2-1; the D gene is possibly TRBD2 (5 bases). Germline V gene sequence: CDR1 SGHTA, CDR2 FQGTGA. The CDR3 spans 11 residues. Trimming pared 5 bases from V and 7 bases from J, leaving 6 bases between. CDR3 in amino acids: CASSTGNEQFF. CDR3 in DNA: TGTGCCAGCAGCACGGGAAATGAGCAGTTCTTC. Complete variable domain (other parts from reference TRBV7-3 and TRBJ2-1): GAGVSQTPSNKVTEKGKYVELRCDPISGHTALYWYRQSLGQGPEFLIYFQGTGAADDSGLPNDRFFAVRPEGSVSTLKIQRTERGDSAVYLCASSTGNEQFFGPGTRLTVL.

The V and J genes are TRBV29-1 and TRBJ1-1, with 8 nucleotides matching TRBD1. The J segment lost 5 bases and the V segment lost 3 bases, leaving 8 bases of the junction unmatched. Germline V gene lookup returns CDR1 SQVTM and CDR2 ANQGSEA. The CDR3 totals 14 residues. The CDR3 protein is CSVDRGQGGTEAFF. In DNA form, the CDR3 reads TGCAGCGTTGACAGAGGACAGGGCGGGACTGAAGCTTTCTTT.

This chain links TRBV7-9 with TRBJ1-5, with D perhaps TRBD1 (5 bases). CDR3 length: 14 residues. CDR1 is SEHNR, CDR2 FQNEAQ, per germline (reference sequence). V dropped 1 base and J dropped 5 bases, with 9 bases sitting between them. The CDR3 DNA is TGTGCCAGCAGCTTAGGTGACAGTTATCAGCCCCAGCATTTT. As protein: CASSLGDSYQPQHF.

The chain links TRBV9 to TRBJ2-7, with D possibly being TRBD2 (6 bases). The CDR3 spans 14 residues. Germline CDR1 and CDR2: SGDLS and YYNGEE. The V end lost 1 base, the J end lost 4 bases, and 12 bases lay between the germline ends. The CDR3 protein is CASSVSSGQYEQYF. The CDR3 nucleotides read TGTGCCAGCAGCGTATCCAGCGGGCAATACGAGCAGTACTTC.

The rearrangement uses TRBV25-1 and TRBJ1-6, with 9 bases lining up with TRBD1. V gave up 6 bases and J gave up 6 bases; unmatched junction bases: 6. Germline V gives CDR1 MGHDK, CDR2 SYGVNS. This CDR3 comprises 15 residues. CDR3 DNA sequence: TGTGCCAGCAGGGACGACAGGGGGATTAATTCACCCCTCCACTTT. Amino acid sequence: CASRDDRGINSPLHF.

The rearrangement joins TRBV6-6 to TRBJ1-1, with TRBD1 matching over 10 bases. The germline CDR1 and CDR2 sequences are MNHNY and SVGAGI (reference sequence). J gave up 2 bases and V 6 bases, and 3 bases lay outside the gene matches. CDR3 size: 14 residues. DNA of the CDR3: TGTGCCAGCAGCCCGACAGGGGGCAACACTGAAGCTTTCTTT. Residues: CASSPTGGNTEAFF.

The CDR3 DNA is TGTGCCAGCGCGCGACGAGGTGCGGTCGGCCGGGAGACCCAGTACTTC. Protein product: CASARRGAVGRETQYF. The J gene is TRBJ2-5, the V gene TRBV19, with no clear D. Germline V gene data show CDR1 as LNHDA and CDR2 as SQIVND (reference sequence). With 9 bases removed from V and 5 bases from J, the gap between germline ends came to 25 bases. CDR3 length equals 16 residues.

The rearrangement joins TRBV6-4 to TRBJ1-2; TRBD1 matches 8 bases. With V trimmed by 7 bases and J by 2 bases, 9 bases remained unmatched. The CDR3 contains 15 residues. CDR1 is MRHNA, CDR2 SNTAGT, per germline. CDR3 region: CASKERQGANYGYTF. CDR3 sequence (DNA): TGTGCCAGCAAAGAGAGGCAGGGGGCGAACTATGGCTACACCTTC.

This clone was detected only a few times. The chain combines TRBV29-1 with TRBJ2-7; maybe TRBD2 (6 bases). The V end lost 5 bases, the J end lost 4 bases, and 15 bases lay between the germline ends. Germline-derived CDR1 and CDR2 are SQVTM and ANQGSEA. The length of the CDR3 is 13 residues. DNA for the CDR3: TGCAGCGTTTCCGTGGGGGACTGGTACGAGCAGTACTTC. It yields the protein CSVSVGDWYEQYF.

This clone has more than one count but fewer than ten. V usage is TRBV27 and J usage is TRBJ2-1; TRBD2 agrees at 11 bases. The germline V gene has CDR1 MNHEY and CDR2 SMNVEV (reference sequence). V gave up 6 bases and J gave up 10 bases; unmatched junction bases: 17. The CDR3 covers 17 residues. This CDR3 reads CASSHFSGRANRPEQFF. The DNA for the CDR3 is TGTGCCAGCAGCCACTTTAGCGGGAGGGCCAATCGCCCCGAGCAGTTCTTC.